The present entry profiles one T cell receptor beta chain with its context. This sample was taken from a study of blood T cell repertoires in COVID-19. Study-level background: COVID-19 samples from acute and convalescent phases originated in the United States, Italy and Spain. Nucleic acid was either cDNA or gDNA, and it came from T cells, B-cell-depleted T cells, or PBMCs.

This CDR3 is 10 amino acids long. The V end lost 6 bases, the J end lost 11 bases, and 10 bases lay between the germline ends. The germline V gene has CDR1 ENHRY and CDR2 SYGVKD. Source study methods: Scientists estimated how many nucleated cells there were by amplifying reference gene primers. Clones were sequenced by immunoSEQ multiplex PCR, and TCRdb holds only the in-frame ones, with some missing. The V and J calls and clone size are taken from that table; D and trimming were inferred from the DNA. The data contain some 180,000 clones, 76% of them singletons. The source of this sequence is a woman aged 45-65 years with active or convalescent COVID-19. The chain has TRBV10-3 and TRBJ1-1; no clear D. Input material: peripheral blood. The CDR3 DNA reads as TGTGCCATCAGGCTATCCTGCGCTTTCTTT. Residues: CAIRLSCAFF.